Sequencing of this T cell receptor (beta chain) was carried out in a study of blood T cell repertoires in COVID-19. Germline V lookup: CDR1 LNHDA, CDR2 SQIVND (reference sequence). The CDR3 totals 15 residues. V dropped 6 bases and J dropped 0; count of bases not matched to a gene: 4. How the authors handled the data: Amplification of reference gene primers was used by the study to estimate nucleated cell counts. Clones were sequenced by immunoSEQ multiplex PCR, and TCRdb holds only the in-frame ones, with some missing. Clone size and V and J calls were adopted from that table, with D and trimming inferred from the DNA. Of fewer than 250,000 clones listed, roughly 87% are singletons.

This TCR came from a young man in a cohort exposed to, infected with or recovered from COVID-19 (not recorded which). The rearrangement joins TRBV19 to TRBJ2-2; the match to TRBD1 covers 7 bases. Sequenced material: PBMCs or T cells enriched from blood (not recorded which). CDR3 in DNA: TGTGCCAGTAGGCGACAGGGTGCGAACACCGGGGAGCTGTTTTTT. Encoded protein: CASRRQGANTGELFF.